This T cell receptor beta chain was recorded in a study of blood T cell repertoires in COVID-19. Study as a whole: PBMCs, B-cell-depleted T cells, or T cells were the source of the cDNA or gDNA that made up the material.

Germline V CDR1 and CDR2: LGHDT, YNNKEL (reference sequence). This CDR3 contains 14 residues. V dropped 2 bases and J dropped 12 bases, with 14 bases sitting between them. Categorization into cohorts depended on clinical history that participants reported. As processed by the authors: How many nucleated cells were present was estimated from reference gene primer amplification. Sequencing used immunoSEQ multiplex PCR; TCRdb keeps in-frame clones, though not all of them. The V and J calls and clone size are taken from that table; D and trimming were inferred from the DNA. Found here are 170,000 or so clones, around 87% of them singletons; the top ten hold 5% to 8.5%.

This TCR was sampled from a woman aged 45-65 years who had recovered from COVID-19. Sequences were obtained from PBMCs or T cells enriched from blood (not recorded which). V gene TRBV3-1 (or the pseudogene TRBV3-2) combines with J gene TRBJ1-6; a weak D match, TRBD1 (6 bases). The DNA of the CDR3 is TGTGCCAGCAGCCAAAGGGACATTAGTAAACCCCTCCACTTT. Its protein is CASSQRDISKPLHF.